This T cell receptor (beta chain) stems from a study of shared clonotypes between healthy human individuals. About the research overall: Used for every donor were three CD4 naive, three CD4 memory, two CD8 naive and one CD8 memory plate. Points from the study as a whole: Memory subsets generally showed lower estimated richness than naive subsets. It was only blood that was sampled, and tissue repertoires likely differ.

About this clone itself: The antigen is unknown.

Data came from immunoSEQ multiplex PCR; TCRdb stores just in-frame clones and leaves some out. The sample lists about 1 million clones, about 75% seen once, with about 1.5% in the top ten. Trimming stripped 6 bases from V and 2 bases from J, with 10 bases between. This CDR3 contains 14 residues. Germline-derived CDR1 and CDR2 are SNHLY and FYNNEI. Healthy HIV-negative adults without recent acute infections or vaccinations served as donors. The chain uses TRBV2 and TRBJ2-2; D perhaps matches TRBD2 (6 bases). The sample was memory CD4+ T cells sorted from blood. Noted subset: CD45RA-negative fraction. This receptor was obtained from a man aged 18 to 29 in good health. The CDR3 DNA follows: TGTGCCAGCAGGGAGGGAACTAACACCGGGGAGCTGTTTTTT. Translation gives CASREGTNTGELFF.